These 18 T cell receptor beta chains originate from one sample sequenced in a study of cytomegalovirus exposure and HLA in healthy donors. PCR primers comprised 60 Vbeta and 13 Jbeta primers. Profiled with immunoSEQ multiplex PCR; TCRdb holds only in-frame clones, not every one. This table has 30,000 to 40,000 clones, 81% appearing once. Specimen: PBMCs. The receptors were sampled from a woman between 35 and 50 years old in good health and CMV-seronegative.

This chain links TRBV19 with TRBJ1-5; a weak D match, TRBD1 (6 bases). Trimming left V 1 base short and J 7 bases short, with 14 bases between. Germline-derived CDR1 and CDR2 are LNHDA and SQIVND (reference sequence). This CDR3 has 15 amino acids. In DNA, the CDR3 is TGTGCCAGTAGTATAGCTACAGGGAAGGGACAGCCCCAGCATTTT. As protein: CASSIATGKGQPQHF. Supplemented by reference TRBV19 and TRBJ1-5, the full variable domain reads DGGITQSPKYLFRKEGQNVTLSCEQNLNHDAMYWYRQDPGQGLRLIYYSQIVNDFQKGDIAEGYSVSREKKESFPLTVTSAQKNPTAFYLCASSIATGKGQPQHFGDGTRLSIL.

DNA of the CDR3: TGTGCCAGCAGTTTATGGGTCGGTGGACTAGCGGCGGGGTACACCGGGGAGCTGTTTTTT. Its protein product is CASSLWVGGLAAGYTGELFF. The chain combines TRBV27 with TRBJ2-2, with 10 bases aligning to TRBD2. CDR3 length: 20 amino acids. V trimming: 1 base; J trimming: 3 bases; junction bases outside the gene matches: 14. From germline, CDR1 is MNHEY and CDR2 SMNVEV (reference sequence).

This chain connects TRBV7-2 to TRBJ1-1, with unresolved D. The CDR3 consists of 16 residues. V lost 1 base and J 0 bases, leaving 12 bases between the germline ends. Looked up from germline, CDR1 is SGHTA and CDR2 is FQGNSA. Here the CDR3 reads CASSLDRGGMNTEAFF. The CDR3 DNA follows: TGTGCCAGCAGCTTAGATCGGGGAGGAATGAACACTGAAGCTTTCTTT.

CDR3 in amino acids: CASSLLVGHPDTQYF. CDR3 nucleotide sequence: TGTGCCAGCAGTCTCCTAGTTGGCCATCCAGATACGCAGTATTTT. The chain couples TRBV6-1 to TRBJ2-3; D gene unclear. This CDR3 comprises 15 residues. Germline V lookup: CDR1 MNHNS, CDR2 SASEGT. The V and J ends lost 5 bases and 4 bases respectively, with 16 bases between them.

The V gene is TRBV5-1, the J gene TRBJ2-1; D uncertain. Germline values: CDR1 SGHRS, CDR2 YFSETQ. CDR3 size: 14 residues. V was pared by 8 bases and J by 2 bases, with 14 bases between. CDR3 sequence: CASCAAETYNEQFF. The CDR3 bases are TGCGCCAGTTGCGCGGCAGAAACCTACAATGAGCAGTTCTTC.

V usage is TRBV6-5 and J usage is TRBJ2-7, with D tentatively TRBD2 (5 bases). The CDR3 is 14 residues long. V was shortened by 6 bases and J by 3 bases, with 15 bases between the two germline ends. Germline CDR1 MNHEY, CDR2 SVGAGI. The CDR3 DNA is TGTGCCAGCAGCCCAGATACCGGAGGCTACGAGCAGTACGTC. Translated: CASSPDTGGYEQYV.

The rearrangement joins TRBV7-2 to TRBJ1-1; the D is unclear. CDR1 SGHTA and CDR2 FQGNSA come from the germline V gene. Trimming removed 2 bases at V and 10 bases at J, with 14 bases between. There are 13 residues in the CDR3. In DNA, the CDR3 is TGTGCCAGCAGCTTATTTCAAGGAGATCGAGCTTTCTTT. Encoded protein: CASSLFQGDRAFF.

This clone was detected a few times. The genes are TRBV5-1 and TRBJ2-1, with D possibly matching TRBD2 (6 bases). CDR1 is SGHRS, CDR2 YFSETQ, per germline. This CDR3 is built from 13 residues. V lost 4 bases and J lost 4, with 9 bases in between. The CDR3 is CASSTGTYNEQFF. In DNA, the CDR3 is TGCGCCAGCAGCACCGGGACTTACAATGAGCAGTTCTTC.

This chain uses TRBV13 with TRBJ2-5; D perhaps matches TRBD1 (5 bases). V was clipped by 5 bases and J by 5 bases, with 12 bases between them. This CDR3 spans 13 amino acids. Germline values: CDR1 PRHDT, CDR2 FYEKMQ (reference sequence). The CDR3 reads CASSQGQRETQYF. Written as DNA, the CDR3 is TGTGCCAGCAGCCAAGGACAACGGGAGACCCAGTACTTC.

This rearrangement joins TRBV7-8 to TRBJ1-4; no definite D call. The CDR3 extends over 13 amino acids. Germline V gene sequence: CDR1 SGHVS, CDR2 FQNEAQ. Trimming pared 4 bases from V and 2 bases from J, leaving 5 bases between. Here the CDR3 reads CASSSSTNEKLFF. CDR3 nucleotide sequence: TGTGCCAGCAGCTCGAGCACTAATGAAAAACTGTTTTTT.

The chain links TRBV5-4 to TRBJ1-6; D not resolved. This CDR3 has 14 amino acids. V lost 0 bases and J 9 bases, leaving 10 bases between the germline ends. CDR1 is SGHNT and CDR2 is YYREEE in the germline V gene (reference sequence). As DNA, the CDR3 is TGTGCCAGCAGCTTGGCCAACTCAGGTTCACCCCTCCACTTT. Translating it yields CASSLANSGSPLHF.

This clone was seen a single time. The genes are TRBV30 and TRBJ2-7; 9 bases are a match to TRBD1. This CDR3 is built from 16 residues. The germline CDR1 and CDR2 sequences are GTSNPN and SVGIG (reference sequence). Trimming removed 3 bases from V and 2 bases from J; junction bases left unmatched: 11. CDR3 sequence reads: CAWRVTRTGETYEQYF. The CDR3 nucleotides are TGTGCCTGGAGAGTCACTCGGACAGGGGAGACCTACGAGCAGTACTTC.

The chain carries TRBV29-1 and TRBJ2-5; 7 nucleotides line up with TRBD1. The junction had 7 bases not matched to a gene; V was cut back by 4 bases and J by 5 bases. Per germline, CDR1 SQVTM and CDR2 ANQGSEA. This CDR3 spans 13 amino acids. CDR3 nucleotides: TGCAGCGTTGGGGACAGTGGTTGGGAGACCCAGTACTTC. Translated, it gives CSVGDSGWETQYF.

This clone was observed a few times. This chain joins TRBV15 and TRBJ1-2; 8 bases are shared with TRBD1. V shed 0 bases and J 8 bases; nucleotides not matched to a gene: 14. The CDR3 extends over 17 amino acids. Germline CDR1 reads LNHNV; CDR2 reads YYDKDF (reference sequence). In nucleotides, the CDR3 is TGTGCCACCAGCAGAGAAGGACTCCTCGGACAGGGCGGCGGCTACACCTTC. Its protein is CATSREGLLGQGGGYTF.

The V gene is TRBV5-4, the J gene TRBJ2-5, with a weak D call TRBD1 (6 bases). The V gene's germline CDR1 is SGHNT and CDR2 YYREEE (reference sequence). V lost 7 bases and J 3 bases, leaving 16 bases between the germline ends. The CDR3 spans 14 residues. In nucleotides, the CDR3 is TGTGCCAGCCAAACTCAGGGGCTAGAAGAGACCCAGTACTTC. Translating gives CASQTQGLEETQYF.

This sequence joins TRBV28 and TRBJ1-6; TRBD1 is a possible D gene (5 bases). The CDR3 covers 14 residues. The V end was cut by 7 bases, the J end by 6 bases, with 13 bases between. Looked up from germline, CDR1 is MDHEN and CDR2 is SYDVKM. The CDR3, as DNA: TGTGCCAGCAAGCCAAGGGGTGGTAATTCACCCCTCCACTTT. It is translated as CASKPRGGNSPLHF.

V is TRBV18 and J is TRBJ1-2, with unresolved D. CDR1 is KGHSH, CDR2 LQKENI, per germline. This CDR3 spans 13 amino acids. V was shortened by 4 bases and J by 6 bases, with 12 bases between the two germline ends. The CDR3 DNA follows: TGTGCCAGCTCACAGGGAGAGTCTAATGGCTACACCTTC. Its protein is CASSQGESNGYTF.

The genes are TRBV27 and TRBJ1-1; D is ambiguous. Deletions cut 5 bases from V and 3 bases from J, with 13 bases between. Germline CDR1 MNHEY, CDR2 SMNVEV (reference sequence). The CDR3 spans 14 residues. For the CDR3, the DNA is TGTGCCAGCAGTCCCCTTTTGGAGGACACTGAAGCTTTCTTT. Residues: CASSPLLEDTEAFF.